This entry is about one T cell receptor (beta chain). The antigen remains undetermined. These data are taken from a study of PD-L1 blockade in urothelial cancer. Across the study: When blood samples were assessed, the median T cell count was around 140,000. Study findings and constraints: Pretreatment blood TCR clonality under the median forecast improved survival.

Measured with immunoSEQ multiplex PCR; TCRdb has only the in-frame clones, and not every one. The sample lists about 21,000 clones, nearly 90% occurring once. CDR3 size: 15 residues. V lost 8 bases to trimming and J lost 3 bases, with 17 bases between them. Germline CDR1 MDHEN, CDR2 SYDVKM. Patients' cancers were locally advanced or metastatic urothelial carcinomas. Between 1 and 8 samples, pretreatment and on-treatment, were given by each patient. The J gene is TRBJ2-1, the V gene TRBV28; the D gene is possibly TRBD2 (6 bases). This TCR came from a woman aged 55-69 years with urothelial cancer. Specimen: PBMCs, collected around atezolizumab (anti-PD-L1) treatment. The CDR3: CASFPTSRNYNEQFF. CDR3 coding DNA: TGTGCCAGCTTCCCAACTAGCAGGAACTACAATGAGCAGTTCTTC.